This entry concerns a single T cell receptor (beta chain). The antigen is undetermined. The assay was immunoSEQ multiplex PCR, and TCRdb's table has in-frame clones only and misses some. The sample lists over 95,000 clones, approximately 87% occurring once. CDR3 size: 15 residues. Trimming cost V 2 bases and J 1 base, with 11 bases left between them. CDR1 is SGHTA, CDR2 FQGNSA, per germline. The record originates from a study of T cell responses to AZD1222 COVID-19 vaccine. Looking at the study overall: Pooling was applied to second doses at about 4 or about 12 weeks. General study findings and limits: Donors were chiefly white British, with a greater number of females, and clonal diversity was perhaps underestimated. The study sampled repertoires only after the peak T cell response.

The material was peripheral blood, obtained on day 0 of AZD1222 vaccination. The clonotype was recovered from an adult in good health. The chain combines TRBV7-2 with TRBJ1-1; no clear D gene. The CDR3 nucleotides are TGTGCCAGCAGCTTAACTCAGGACCCGAACACTGAAGCTTTCTTT. It specifies CASSLTQDPNTEAFF. The variable domain in full, with the rest retrieved from reference TRBV7-2 and TRBJ1-1, is GAGVSQSPSNKVTEKGKDVELRCDPISGHTALYWYRQSLGQGLEFLIYFQGNSAPDKSGLPSDRFSAERTGGSVSTLTIQRTQQEDSAVYLCASSLTQDPNTEAFFGQGTRLTVV.